This T cell receptor (beta chain) was captured by sequencing in a study of blood T cell repertoires in COVID-19. Losses at the gene ends were 5 bases for V and 0 bases for J; bases not matched to a gene: 3. Germline CDR1 and CDR2: ENHRY and SYGVKD. This CDR3 contains 16 residues. Libraries were prepared by immunoSEQ multiplex PCR; TCRdb keeps only in-frame clonotypes and omits some of them. This sample carries about 50,000 clones, more than 85% of them seen once, and the ten largest clones take about 5%. The clonotype comes from a man aged 40-50 years with active COVID-19. Source material: peripheral blood. The rearrangement joins TRBV10-3 to TRBJ2-2; 10 bases map to TRBD2. The chain's CDR3 is CAISTGTSANTGELFF. CDR3 DNA: TGTGCCATCAGTACCGGGACTAGCGCGAACACCGGGGAGCTGTTTTTT.